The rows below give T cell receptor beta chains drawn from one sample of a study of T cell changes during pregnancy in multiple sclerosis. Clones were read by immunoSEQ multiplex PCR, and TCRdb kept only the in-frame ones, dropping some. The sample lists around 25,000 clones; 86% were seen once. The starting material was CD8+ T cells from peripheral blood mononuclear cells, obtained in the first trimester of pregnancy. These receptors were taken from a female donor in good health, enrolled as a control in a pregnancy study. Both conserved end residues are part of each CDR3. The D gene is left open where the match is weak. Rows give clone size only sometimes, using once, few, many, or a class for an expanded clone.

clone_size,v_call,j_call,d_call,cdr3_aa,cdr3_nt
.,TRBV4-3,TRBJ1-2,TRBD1,CASSPQQTGNYGYTF,TGCGCCAGCAGCCCCCAACAGACAGGGAACTATGGCTACACCTTC
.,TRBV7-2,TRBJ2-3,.,CASSLEGADTQYF,TGTGCCAGCAGCTTAGAGGGGGCAGATACGCAGTATTTT
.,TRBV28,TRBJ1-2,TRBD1,CASSLLGQGASLDYGYTF,TGTGCCAGCAGCCTACTCGGACAGGGGGCTTCTTTGGACTATGGCTACACCTTC
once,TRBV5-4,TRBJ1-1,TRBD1,CASNPGQGVRAFF,TGTGCCAGCAACCCTGGACAGGGCGTTCGTGCTTTCTTT
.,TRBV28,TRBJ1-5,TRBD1,CASSLDRGRDQPQHF,TGTGCCAGCAGCCTCGACAGGGGACGGGATCAGCCCCAGCATTTT
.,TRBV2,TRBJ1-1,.,CAAQTGNTEAFF,TGTGCCGCCCAAACGGGTAACACTGAAGCTTTCTTT
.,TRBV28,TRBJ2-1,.,CASTFGQSYNEQFF,TGTGCCAGCACCTTCGGACAGTCTTACAATGAGCAGTTCTTC
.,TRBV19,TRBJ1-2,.,CASSTTIGGAYGYTF,TGTGCCAGTAGTACTACCATAGGAGGGGCTTATGGCTACACCTTC
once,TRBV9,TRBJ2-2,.,CASSASPGELFF,TGTGCCAGCAGCGCTTCTCCCGGGGAGCTGTTTTTT
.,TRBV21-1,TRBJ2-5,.,CASSKALGPESGSETQYF,TGTGCCAGCAGCAAAGCCCTCGGACCCGAGTCCGGGAGCGAGACCCAGTACTTC
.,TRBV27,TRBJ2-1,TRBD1,CASSFGTGIEQFF,TGTGCCAGCAGTTTTGGGACAGGGATTGAGCAGTTCTTC
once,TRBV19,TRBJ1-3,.,CASSMSGGSGNTIYF,TGTGCCAGTAGTATGTCGGGGGGCTCTGGAAACACCATATATTTT
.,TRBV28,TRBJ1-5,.,CASSLSSNQPQHF,TGTGCCAGCAGTTTGAGCAGCAATCAGCCCCAGCATTTT
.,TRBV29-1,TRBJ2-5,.,CSVEDPDRFQETQYF,TGCAGCGTTGAAGATCCCGACAGGTTCCAAGAGACCCAGTACTTC
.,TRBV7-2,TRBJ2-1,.,CASSSPGPGGINEQFF,TGTGCCAGCAGCTCGCCGGGCCCGGGGGGCATAAATGAGCAGTTCTTC
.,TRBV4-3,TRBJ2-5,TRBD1,CASSQRQGIRETQYF,TGCGCCAGCAGCCAACGACAGGGGATTCGAGAGACCCAGTACTTC
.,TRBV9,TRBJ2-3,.,CASSVDPTEGTDTQYF,TGTGCCAGCAGCGTAGACCCCACGGAGGGGACAGATACGCAGTATTTT
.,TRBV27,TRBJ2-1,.,CATWDTYNEQFF,TGTGCCACCTGGGACACCTACAATGAGCAGTTCTTC
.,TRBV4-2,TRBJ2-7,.,CASSPHRTDTYEQYF,TGTGCCAGCAGCCCCCATCGGACAGACACCTACGAGCAGTACTTC
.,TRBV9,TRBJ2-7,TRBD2,CASSVVGSGGPRMEQYF,TGTGCCAGCAGCGTAGTGGGTAGCGGGGGGCCCCGTATGGAGCAGTACTTC
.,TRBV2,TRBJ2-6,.,CASFTTVRLSGANVLTF,TGTGCCAGCTTTACCACAGTCCGTTTATCTGGGGCCAACGTCCTGACTTTC
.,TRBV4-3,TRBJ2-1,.,CASSQDYENEQFF,TGCGCCAGCAGCCAAGACTACGAGAATGAGCAGTTCTTC
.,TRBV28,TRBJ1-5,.,CASSLWAGNQPQHF,TGTGCCAGCAGTTTATGGGCAGGGAATCAGCCCCAGCATTTT
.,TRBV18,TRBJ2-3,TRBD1,CASFPGQRTDTQYF,TGTGCCAGCTTCCCGGGACAGCGCACAGATACGCAGTATTTT
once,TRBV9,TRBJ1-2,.,CASSPGGDTNYGYTF,TGTGCCAGCAGCCCCGGGGGGGACACTAACTATGGCTACACCTTC
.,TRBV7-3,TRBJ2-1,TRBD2,CASSSAGGQLDEQFF,TGTGCCAGCAGCTCAGCGGGGGGACAGTTGGATGAGCAGTTCTTC
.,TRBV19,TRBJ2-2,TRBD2,CASSPRLAGSGELFF,TGTGCCAGTAGTCCAAGACTAGCAGGGTCCGGGGAGCTGTTTTTT
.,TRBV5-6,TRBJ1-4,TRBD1,CASSLQGLDEKLFF,TGTGCCAGCAGCTTACAGGGGTTGGATGAAAAACTGTTTTTT
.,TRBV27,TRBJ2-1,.,CASSLLIQGEQFF,TGTGCCAGCAGTTTATTAATACAGGGTGAGCAGTTCTTC
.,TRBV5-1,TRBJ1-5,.,CASSLVGANNQPQHF,TGCGCCAGCAGCTTGGTAGGGGCGAACAATCAGCCCCAGCATTTT
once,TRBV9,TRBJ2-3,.,CASSVERGGGAFDTQYF,TGTGCCAGCAGCGTAGAGAGGGGAGGGGGGGCTTTTGATACGCAGTATTTT
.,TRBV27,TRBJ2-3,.,CASSLLPGPRATDTQYF,TGTGCCAGCAGTTTACTCCCCGGGCCGCGGGCCACAGATACGCAGTATTTT
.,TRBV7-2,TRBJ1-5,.,CASSPMTIGVLSQPQHF,TGTGCCAGCAGCCCCATGACCATCGGGGTCCTTAGTCAGCCCCAGCATTTT
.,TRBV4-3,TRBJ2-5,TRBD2,CASSQGRGGWETQYF,TGCGCCAGCAGCCAAGGGCGGGGGGGCTGGGAGACCCAGTACTTC
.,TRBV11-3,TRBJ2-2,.,CASSYYTGELFF,TGTGCCAGCAGCTACTACACCGGGGAGCTGTTTTTT
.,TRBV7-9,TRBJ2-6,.,CASSEVSSGANVLTF,TGTGCCAGCAGCGAAGTCAGCTCTGGGGCCAACGTCCTGACTTTC
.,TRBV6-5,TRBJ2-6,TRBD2,CASSPASGTIQTF,TGTGCCAGCAGCCCAGCTAGCGGGACCATCCAGACTTTC
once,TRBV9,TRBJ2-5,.,CASSVRRGFQETQYF,TGTGCCAGCAGCGTGAGACGGGGGTTCCAAGAGACCCAGTACTTC
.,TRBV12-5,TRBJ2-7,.,CASGLVGPYDRQRSYEQYF,TGTGCTAGTGGTTTGGTAGGCCCTTACGACAGGCAAAGATCCTACGAGCAGTACTTC
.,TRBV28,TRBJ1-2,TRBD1,CASSSQGAWGYTF,TGTGCCAGCAGTTCCCAGGGGGCTTGGGGCTACACCTTC
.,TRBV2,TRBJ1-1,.,CASTGGLNTEAFF,TGTGCCAGCACGGGAGGGCTGAACACTGAAGCTTTCTTT
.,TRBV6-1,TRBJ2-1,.,CASSANEQFF,TGTGCCAGCAGTGCGAATGAGCAGTTCTTC
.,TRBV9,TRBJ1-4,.,CASSVVVPPLTNEKLFF,TGTGCCAGCAGCGTAGTCGTCCCCCCCCTGACTAATGAAAAACTGTTTTTT
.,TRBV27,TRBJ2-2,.,CASSSTLTGELFF,TGTGCCAGCAGTTCCACTCTCACCGGGGAGCTGTTTTTT
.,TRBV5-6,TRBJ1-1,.,CASSLAEGRTEAFF,TGTGCCAGCAGCTTGGCGGAGGGCCGCACTGAAGCTTTCTTT
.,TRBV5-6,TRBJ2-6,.,CASSLVRGITGGANVLTF,TGTGCCAGCAGCTTGGTTCGGGGAATCACCGGTGGGGCCAACGTCCTGACTTTC
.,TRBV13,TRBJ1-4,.,CASSLGLNEKLFF,TGTGCCAGCAGCTTAGGTCTTAATGAAAAACTGTTTTTT
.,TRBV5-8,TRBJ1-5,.,CASSLGTGQLQPQHF,TGTGCCAGCAGCTTGGGTACAGGTCAACTTCAGCCCCAGCATTTT
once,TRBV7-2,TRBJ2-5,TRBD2,CASSLRTSAQGETQYF,TGTGCCAGCAGCTTACGGACTAGCGCCCAGGGAGAGACCCAGTACTTC